The present TCR beta chain was sequenced within a study of T cells after yellow fever vaccination. TCRdb reanalysed the 5' RACE reads using MiXCR and keeps one entry per CDR3 protein. Of some 110,000 distinct CDR3 sequences listed, roughly 7.9% were seen once; the top ten hold more than 2.5%. The germline gives CDR1 SQVTM, CDR2 ANQGSEA. The CDR3 has 10 amino acids. V was clipped by 8 bases and J by 7 bases, with 8 bases between them. The chain links TRBV29-1 to TRBJ2-2, with D unresolved. The sequence was obtained from a young man who received the YFV17D yellow fever vaccine. This specimen consisted of CD4+ T cells sorted from PBMCs, obtained roughly 47 days after the first yellow fever vaccination. CDR3 in amino acids: CSLHIGELFF. CDR3 sequence (DNA): TGCAGCCTCCATATCGGGGAGCTGTTTTTT.